This T cell receptor (beta chain) was recorded in a study of control samples from healthy donors and cancer patients. The CDR3 consists of 12 residues. Germline CDR1 and CDR2: KGHSH and LQKENI. V was pared by 4 bases and J by 3 bases, with 7 bases between. The protocol was immunoSEQ multiplex PCR, while the TCRdb copy is restricted to in-frame clones and leaves out a portion. This repertoire shows some 71,000 clones, roughly 90% found once; its top ten account for approximately 5.1%. This sequence originates from a man aged 55-75 years with colorectal cancer. This sequence joins TRBV18 and TRBJ2-7; D is perhaps TRBD1 (6 bases). The specimen sequenced was PBMCs. CDR3 region: CASSQQGYEQYF. DNA for the CDR3: TGTGCCAGCTCACAACAGGGCTACGAGCAGTACTTC.